The source of this TCR beta chain is a study of blood T cell repertoires in COVID-19. This CDR3 contains 18 residues. The germline gives CDR1 KGHSH, CDR2 LQKENI. Trimming removed 6 bases from V and 7 bases from J; junction bases left unmatched: 19. The table came from immunoSEQ multiplex PCR; TCRdb's copy has only in-frame clones and leaves some out. The sample shows fewer than 300,000 clones, approximately 82% of them seen only once. The clonotype comes from a woman in her seventies with active or convalescent COVID-19. Input material: peripheral blood. V and J are TRBV18 and TRBJ2-2; 8 bases map to TRBD1. The CDR3 DNA reads TGTGCCAGCTCCGCATCCGTCACGTTACAGGGGGACAACGGGGAGCTGTTTTTT. Translated, it gives CASSASVTLQGDNGELFF.